What follows are 32 T cell receptor beta chains derived from one specimen sequenced in a study of blood T cell repertoires in COVID-19. Measured with immunoSEQ multiplex PCR; TCRdb has only the in-frame clones, and not every one. The data show almost 200,000 clones, 85% seen once. Sequencing was carried out using peripheral blood. The origin of the receptors is a man between 60 and 75 years old with COVID-19, enrolled during active disease.

The J gene is TRBJ1-1, the V gene TRBV27; a weak D match, TRBD1 (6 bases). Germline V lookup: CDR1 MNHEY, CDR2 SMNVEV (reference sequence). The CDR3 consists of 15 residues. V was trimmed by 0 bases and J by 1 base, leaving 9 bases between them. CDR3 protein: CASSLSGGANTEAFF. CDR3 coding DNA: TGTGCCAGCAGTTTATCGGGGGGGGCGAACACTGAAGCTTTCTTT.

The chain carries TRBV5-6 and TRBJ2-7; a weak D match, TRBD2 (6 bases). The CDR3 length is 15 residues. Germline V gene lookup returns CDR1 SGHDT and CDR2 YYEEEE. V was pared by 4 bases and J by 0 bases, with 14 bases between. This CDR3 reads CASSPGGLTSYEQYF. The CDR3 DNA is TGTGCCAGCAGCCCCGGAGGGTTGACCTCCTACGAGCAGTACTTC. Full variable domain (missing parts from reference TRBV5-6 and TRBJ2-7): DAGVTQSPTHLIKTRGQQVTLRCSPKSGHDTVSWYQQALGQGPQFIFQYYEEEERQRGNFPDRFSGHQFPNYSSELNVNALLLGDSALYLCASSPGGLTSYEQYFGPGTRLTVT.

The chain carries TRBV13 and TRBJ1-4; 7 nucleotides agree with TRBD1. In germline, CDR1 is PRHDT, CDR2 FYEKMQ (reference sequence). The CDR3 runs 16 residues. V shed 3 bases and J 4 bases; nucleotides not matched to a gene: 8. The CDR3 sequence: CASSLTGQGINEKLFF. For the CDR3, the DNA is TGTGCCAGCAGCTTGACAGGGCAAGGAATTAATGAAAAACTGTTTTTT.

The chain links TRBV10-1 to TRBJ2-2; a possible D gene is TRBD1 (5 bases). V gave up 6 bases and J gave up 4 bases, with 15 bases separating them. CDR1 and CDR2 from the germline V gene are WNHNN and SYGVQD (reference sequence). This CDR3 contains 15 residues. DNA of the CDR3: TGCGCCAGCAGCTCCTGGCAGGGCCTCACCGGGGAGCTGTTTTTT. It is translated as CASSSWQGLTGELFF.

The chain is built from TRBV11-1 and TRBJ1-1, with D perhaps TRBD1 (6 bases). Germline V gives CDR1 SGHAT, CDR2 FQDESV (reference sequence). V was cut by 5 bases and J by 2 bases, with 12 bases left in between. The CDR3 is 14 amino acids. The CDR3 bases are TGTGCCAGCAGCCCATGGACAGAAAACACTGAAGCTTTCTTT. Amino acid sequence: CASSPWTENTEAFF.

V gene TRBV5-1 combines with J gene TRBJ1-2, with D possibly being TRBD1 (6 bases). Trimming pared 9 bases from V and 4 bases from J, leaving 19 bases between. Germline V gene sequence: CDR1 SGHRS, CDR2 YFSETQ. The CDR3 runs 14 residues. In DNA form, the CDR3 reads TGCGCCACCCATCCGGGGGGGCTTGGCTATGGCTACACCTTC. Its protein product is CATHPGGLGYGYTF.

This clone appeared a single time. The chain links TRBV6-2 or TRBV6-3 to TRBJ1-1; 8 bases line up with TRBD1. Trimming at V came to 0 bases and at J to 1 base, leaving 4 bases not matched to a gene. CDR3 length: 16 amino acids. Germline V lookup: CDR1 MNHEY, CDR2 SVGEGT. The CDR3 is CASSYSPGGSNTEAFF. CDR3 DNA: TGTGCCAGCAGTTACTCACCAGGGGGCTCGAACACTGAAGCTTTCTTT.

This chain links TRBV6-5 with TRBJ1-2, with D tentatively TRBD1 (5 bases). Trimming removed 0 bases from V and 4 bases from J, with 9 bases in between. Germline CDR1 is MNHEY and CDR2 is SVGAGI. The CDR3 spans 14 residues. CDR3 region: CASSYSRGGYGYTF. The DNA for the CDR3 is TGTGCCAGCAGTTACTCGAGGGGAGGCTATGGCTACACCTTC.

This chain connects TRBV14 to TRBJ2-3, with 7 bases aligning to TRBD1. This CDR3 contains 15 residues. Germline CDR1 reads SGHDN; CDR2 reads FVKESK. The ends lost 4 bases at V and 2 bases at J; junction bases unmatched: 6. The CDR3 is CASSPTGSLTDTQYF. As DNA, the CDR3 is TGTGCCAGCAGCCCGACAGGGTCTCTCACAGATACGCAGTATTTT.

The chain combines TRBV5-1 with TRBJ2-3; 7 nucleotides match TRBD2. With 0 bases clipped from V and 1 base from J, the junction kept 2 bases outside the gene matches. Looked up from germline, CDR1 is SGHRS and CDR2 is YFSETQ. This CDR3 has 15 amino acids. CDR3 in DNA: TGCGCCAGCAGCTTGGGGGGAGGGCGCACAGATACGCAGTATTTT. Its translation is CASSLGGGRTDTQYF.

V gene TRBV24-1 combines with J gene TRBJ2-4; TRBD1 matches 8 bases. Germline CDR1 and CDR2: KGHDR and SFDVKD. Trimming took 3 bases from V and 3 from J; bases not matched to a gene: 6. The CDR3 covers 16 residues. The CDR3 protein is CATSDRTQGGKNIQYF. CDR3 DNA: TGTGCCACCAGTGATCGGACACAGGGGGGCAAAAACATTCAGTACTTC.

This clone was observed a single time. The chain is built from TRBV5-1 and TRBJ2-2; D is unclear. V lost 2 bases and J lost 6, with 5 bases in between. The V gene's germline CDR1 is SGHRS and CDR2 YFSETQ. This CDR3 region has 12 residues. CDR3 residues: CASSFRPGELFF. The DNA for the CDR3 is TGCGCCAGCAGCTTCCGTCCCGGGGAGCTGTTTTTT.

This clone has only a few counts. The J gene is TRBJ2-1, the V gene TRBV5-4; D may be TRBD1 (6 bases). CDR1 SGHNT and CDR2 YYREEE come from the germline V gene (reference sequence). The CDR3 length is 12 residues. Between the trimmed V and J ends, which lost 3 bases and 7 bases, there was a span of 8 bases. The CDR3 protein is CASSSGVNEQFF. CDR3 DNA: TGTGCCAGCAGCTCAGGGGTTAATGAGCAGTTCTTC.

The chain joins TRBV5-1 to TRBJ2-2; no clear D. The germline V gene has CDR1 SGHRS and CDR2 YFSETQ. The CDR3 is 18 amino acids. Trimming took off 0 bases at V and 5 bases at J, with 20 bases between the two ends. DNA of the CDR3: TGCGCCAGCAGCTTGGGCGTCAGCCGCTCAACCGGGACCGGGGAGCTGTTTTTT. Translated, it gives CASSLGVSRSTGTGELFF.

This chain links TRBV30 with TRBJ1-2; D is unclear. This CDR3 comprises 14 residues. V was clipped by 0 bases and J by 1 base, with 9 bases between them. CDR1 and CDR2 (germline): GTSNPN, SVGIG (reference sequence). The CDR3 region is CAWSVNSLNYGYTF. The DNA of the CDR3 is TGTGCCTGGAGTGTGAACAGTCTTAACTATGGCTACACCTTC.

This sequence joins TRBV7-2 and TRBJ2-7; D uncertain. The germline V and J ends were trimmed by 4 bases and 0 bases, with 4 bases remaining between them. Germline lookup yields CDR1 SGHTA and CDR2 FQGNSA. This CDR3 contains 12 residues. The CDR3 sequence: CASSSLSYEQYF. CDR3 in DNA: TGTGCCAGCAGCTCTCTCTCCTACGAGCAGTACTTC.

V gene TRBV6-2 or TRBV6-3 combines with J gene TRBJ1-5, with 9 bases that match TRBD1. The length of the CDR3 is 16 residues. With 5 bases clipped from V and 6 bases from J, the junction kept 11 bases outside the gene matches. Germline CDR1 and CDR2: MNHEY and SVGEGT. Written as DNA, the CDR3 is TGTGCCAGCAGTGGACCGACAGGGGGGAAGACTCAGCCCCAGCATTTT. Amino acid sequence: CASSGPTGGKTQPQHF.

The chain has TRBV19 and TRBJ1-6; TRBD1 matches at 11 bases. CDR1 is LNHDA and CDR2 is SQIVND in the germline V gene (reference sequence). The trim removed 3 bases at V and 10 bases at J, leaving 5 bases unmatched. The CDR3 spans 15 residues. The CDR3 bases are TGTGCCAGTAGTATCGGGACAGGGGGTCGGTCACCCCTCCACTTT. The encoded protein is CASSIGTGGRSPLHF.

The chain is built from TRBV7-2 and TRBJ1-2, with a weak D call TRBD1 (5 bases). V lost 5 bases, J lost 8 bases, and 18 bases lay in between. From germline, CDR1 is SGHTA and CDR2 FQGNSA. This CDR3 comprises 14 residues. The CDR3 nucleotides read TGTGCCAGCAGCCCACGCGGATTGACAGACGGCTACACCTTC. Translating gives CASSPRGLTDGYTF.

V usage is TRBV28 and J usage is TRBJ1-1; TRBD1 is a possible D gene (6 bases). Between the trimmed V and J ends, which lost 6 bases and 4 bases, there was a span of 12 bases. The CDR3 contains 13 residues. Germline CDR1 reads MDHEN; CDR2 reads SYDVKM. The CDR3 protein is CASRRQVSTEAFF. The CDR3 region has the DNA TGTGCCAGCAGGAGACAGGTGAGCACTGAAGCTTTCTTT. The variable domain in full, completed from reference TRBV28 and TRBJ1-1, reads DVKVTQSSRYLVKRTGEKVFLECVQDMDHENMFWYRQDPGLGLRLIYFSYDVKMKEKGDIPEGYSVSREKKERFSLILESASTNQTSMYLCASRRQVSTEAFFGQGTRLTVV.

This clone appeared a few times. Other DNA sequences in the same sample also yield this CDR3. Written as DNA, the CDR3 is TGTGCCAGCAGGACCGGGAGCAATCAGCCCCAGCATTTT. Its protein is CASRTGSNQPQHF. The chain combines TRBV12-3 or TRBV12-4 with TRBJ1-5; D uncertain. The CDR3 has 13 amino acids. V lost 6 bases and J 1 base, leaving 7 bases between the germline ends.

This chain joins TRBV18 and TRBJ1-2; weak D call: TRBD1 (6 bases). The CDR3 is 15 amino acids. Germline lookup yields CDR1 KGHSH and CDR2 LQKENI. Trimming shortened V by 2 bases and J by 7 bases, and 17 bases separated the two germline ends. CDR3 bases: TGTGCCAGCTCACCAAGGACAGAACCCAGGGCTGGCTACACCTTC. It translates to CASSPRTEPRAGYTF.

This clone appeared once. The rearrangement links TRBV2 to TRBJ1-2; 10 bases agree with TRBD1. J was trimmed by 4 bases and V by 6 bases; bases with no gene match: 8. Germline V gives CDR1 SNHLY, CDR2 FYNNEI. This CDR3 contains 15 residues. CDR3 protein: CASREGTGVVYGYTF. The CDR3 nucleotides are TGTGCCAGCAGGGAGGGGACAGGGGTTGTCTATGGCTACACCTTC.

CDR3 nucleotides: TGTGCCAGCAGCTTATTTAGCGGGAGTATTAATGAGCAGTTCTTC. This sequence encodes CASSLFSGSINEQFF. The genes are TRBV7-3 and TRBJ2-1; TRBD2 matches 9 bases. The V gene end was trimmed by 2 bases and the J gene end by 7 bases; junction bases not matched to a gene: 6. Germline lookup yields CDR1 SGHTA and CDR2 FQGTGA. The CDR3 consists of 15 residues.

The gene calls are TRBV19 and TRBJ2-7; TRBD1 aligns across 9 bases. This CDR3 contains 13 residues. The V segment lost 10 bases and the J segment 0 bases; nucleotides outside the gene matches: 4. Germline V gene lookup returns CDR1 LNHDA and CDR2 SQIVND (reference sequence). CDR3 DNA: TGTGCCACCGGACAGGGGAGCTCCTACGAGCAGTACTTC. It is translated as CATGQGSSYEQYF.

J is TRBJ2-1 and V is TRBV3-1 (or the pseudogene TRBV3-2), with 10 nucleotides matching TRBD1. The length of the CDR3 is 15 residues. V was pared by 5 bases and J by 4 bases, with 5 bases of the junction left unmatched. Germline CDR1 LGHDT, CDR2 YNNKEL (reference sequence). The chain's CDR3 is CASSGRDRGYNEQFF. Written as DNA, the CDR3 is TGTGCCAGCAGCGGCAGGGACAGGGGATACAATGAGCAGTTCTTC.

J is TRBJ2-7 and V is TRBV7-8; possible D gene TRBD1, 6 bases. V shed 0 bases and J shed 3 bases, with 15 bases lying between them. CDR3 size: 16 residues. Germline V gene lookup returns CDR1 SGHVS and CDR2 FQNEAQ. Here the CDR3 reads CASSLAKGGGNYEQYF. As DNA, the CDR3 is TGTGCCAGCAGCTTAGCTAAGGGTGGGGGCAACTACGAGCAGTACTTC. The full variable domain, with the rest looked up from reference TRBV7-8 and TRBJ2-7, is GAGVSQSPRYKVAKRGQDVALRCDPISGHVSLFWYQQALGQGPEFLTYFQNEAQLDKSGLPSDRFFAERPEGSVSTLKIQRTQQEDSAVYLCASSLAKGGGNYEQYFGPGTRLTVT.

This rearrangement joins TRBV6-5 to TRBJ1-2, with 8 positions matching TRBD1. The V segment lost 2 bases and the J segment 0 bases; nucleotides outside the gene matches: 2. The germline V gene has CDR1 MNHEY and CDR2 SVGAGI. The CDR3 is 15 residues long. The CDR3 DNA follows: TGTGCCAGCAGTTACCAGGGGGCAGCTAACTATGGCTACACCTTC. This translates into CASSYQGAANYGYTF.

The V call is TRBV27, the J call TRBJ2-7, with 14 bases matching TRBD2. J lost 4 bases, V lost 5 bases, and 7 bases had no gene match. Germline values: CDR1 MNHEY, CDR2 SMNVEV (reference sequence). CDR3 length: 16 residues. CDR3 sequence: CASSPTSGRALYEQYF. The CDR3 DNA is TGTGCCAGCAGTCCGACTAGCGGGAGGGCCTTGTACGAGCAGTACTTC.

This chain connects TRBV7-3 to TRBJ2-3, with D possibly matching TRBD2 (7 bases). CDR3 length: 15 amino acids. CDR1 is SGHTA and CDR2 is FQGTGA in the germline V gene. With 6 bases removed from V and 4 bases from J, the gap between germline ends came to 17 bases. This CDR3 is CASSTKGGKADTQYF. DNA of the CDR3: TGTGCCAGCAGTACAAAGGGGGGGAAGGCAGATACGCAGTATTTT.

The gene calls are TRBV21-1 and TRBJ2-7; the D call TRBD2 from the table was never checked on the DNA. TRBV21-1 is a pseudogene. The CDR3 extends over 15 amino acids. CDR3 nucleotide sequence: TGTGCCAGCAGCCGTCTAGCGGGAGCTTGGTACGAGCAGTACTTC. Its translation: CASSRLAGAWYEQYF.

This chain joins TRBV18 and TRBJ1-4; no reliable D call. The CDR3 is made up of 14 amino acids. With 3 bases removed from V and 0 bases from J, the gap between germline ends came to 5 bases. Germline V gene sequence: CDR1 KGHSH, CDR2 LQKENI. Here the CDR3 reads CASSPSATNEKLFF. CDR3 DNA: TGTGCCAGCTCACCGTCTGCAACTAATGAAAAACTGTTTTTT.